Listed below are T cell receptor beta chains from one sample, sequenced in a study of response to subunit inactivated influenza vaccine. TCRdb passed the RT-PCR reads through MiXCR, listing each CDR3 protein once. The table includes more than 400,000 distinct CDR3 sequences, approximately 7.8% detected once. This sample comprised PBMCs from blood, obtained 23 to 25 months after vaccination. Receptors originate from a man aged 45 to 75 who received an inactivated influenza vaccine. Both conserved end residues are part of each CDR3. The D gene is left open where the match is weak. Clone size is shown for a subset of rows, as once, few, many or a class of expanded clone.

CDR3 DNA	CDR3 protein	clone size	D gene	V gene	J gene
TGCGCCAGCAGCTCGGGACAGGCGCTAGCCTATGGCTACACCTTC	CASSSGQALAYGYTF	-	TRBD1	TRBV5-1	TRBJ1-2
TGCAGTGCTTTTGGAGCCTGGACGCCGGATGAAAAACTGTTTTTT	CSAFGAWTPDEKLFF	-	-	TRBV20-1	TRBJ1-4
TGCAGTGCCCGCGTCCAGGCGAACACTGAAGCTTTCTTT	CSARVQANTEAFF	-	-	TRBV20-1	TRBJ1-1
TGTGCCAGCAGTTCAGTACGCTCGCGACCTCTGGATCGGGCACTAAACACTGAAGCTTTCTTT	CASSSVRSRPLDRALNTEAFF	many	-	TRBV12-3/TRBV12-4	TRBJ1-1
TGCAGTGCTAGGCGTCAGAACTACGAGCAGTACTTC	CSARRQNYEQYF	few	-	TRBV20-1	TRBJ2-7
TGTGCCAGCAGCTTGGGCGGGAGGGCCGGGTCTGAGCAGTTCTTC	CASSLGGRAGSEQFF	few	TRBD2	TRBV5-6	TRBJ2-1
TGTGCCAGCGTATATAGCGGGAGCAGAAATGAGCAGTTCTTC	CASVYSGSRNEQFF	-	TRBD2	TRBV28	TRBJ2-1
TGTGCCAGCAGTATTCAGGGGACCGAGCAGTACTTC	CASSIQGTEQYF	many	-	TRBV27	TRBJ2-7
TGTGCCAGCAGTTACGGTATGCGGGACAGGGGATCCTACGAGCAGTACTTC	CASSYGMRDRGSYEQYF	-	TRBD1	TRBV6-5	TRBJ2-7
TGTGCCAGCAGTCCTTTAGATCTCCGGAGCAATCAGCCCCAGCATTTT	CASSPLDLRSNQPQHF	few	-	TRBV28	TRBJ1-5